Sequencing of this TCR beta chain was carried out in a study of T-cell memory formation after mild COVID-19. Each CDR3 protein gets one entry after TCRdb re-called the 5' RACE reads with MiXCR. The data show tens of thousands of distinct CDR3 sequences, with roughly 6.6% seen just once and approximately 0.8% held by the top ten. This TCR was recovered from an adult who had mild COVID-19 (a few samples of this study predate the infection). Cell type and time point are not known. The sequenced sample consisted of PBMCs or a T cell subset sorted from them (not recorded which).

The CDR3 sequence is CASSQTTEAGEQYF. In DNA, the CDR3 is TGTGCCAGCAGCCAAACGACCGAGGCGGGTGAGCAGTACTTC. The chain employs TRBV4-2 and TRBJ2-7, with D maybe TRBD2 (5 bases). Germline V gene lookup returns CDR1 LGHNA and CDR2 YNFKEQ. This CDR3 has 14 residues. Deletions cut 2 bases from V and 7 bases from J, with 15 bases between.